The TCR beta chain described here comes from a study of CD8 T cells in ankylosing spondylitis. The study, taken as a whole, reports: Blood from ankylosing spondylitis patients appeared to carry a characteristic eight-variant TCR beta motif.

This clonotype appeared many times. Its antigen is still unknown. TCRdb itself ran the 5' RACE reads through MiXCR, one entry per CDR3 protein. The data show about 480,000 distinct CDR3 sequences, under 20% seen once. The CDR3 loop spans 11 amino acids. The ends were cut back, 1 base at V and 11 bases at J, with 11 bases in the middle. CDR1 SQVTM and CDR2 ANQGSEA come from the germline V gene. The clonotype originates from a male donor with ankylosing spondylitis. What was sequenced was blood, either unsorted or a sorted T cell fraction (not recorded which). This chain links TRBV29-1 with TRBJ1-1; D call uncertain. The CDR3 loop is CSVEGRNGAFF. The CDR3 DNA sequence: TGCAGCGTTGAAGGACGGAACGGGGCTTTCTTT.